Sequencing of this T cell receptor (beta chain) was carried out in a study of T cell responses to AZD1222 COVID-19 vaccine. Using immunoSEQ multiplex PCR, the repertoire was profiled, and TCRdb retains in-frame clones only, with some absent. The sample shows approximately 140,000 clones, 70% to 90% of them seen only once. Only one count was recorded for this clone. Its antigen is still unknown. Study observations and caveats: Females made up more of the donors, who were largely white British, and clonal diversity may have come out too low. Targeting of unmutated variant regions was reportedly seen in nearly half of spike-specific TCRs. Spike-specific TCR breadth and depth were elevated following two AZD1222 doses. Spike-spanning, vaccine-associated CD4 TCRs were dominant at 160-218 and 743-854.

Germline V CDR1 and CDR2: SGHTA, FQGNSA. The CDR3 extends over 13 amino acids. Trimming pared 2 bases from V and 5 bases from J, leaving 9 bases between. The origin of this receptor is an adult in good health. Sequenced material: peripheral blood, taken on day 0 of AZD1222 vaccination. This chain connects TRBV7-2 to TRBJ1-2; possibly TRBD1 for D (5 bases). CDR3 residues: CASSLQGGYGYTF. CDR3 nucleotides: TGTGCCAGCAGCTTACAGGGAGGGTATGGCTACACCTTC.